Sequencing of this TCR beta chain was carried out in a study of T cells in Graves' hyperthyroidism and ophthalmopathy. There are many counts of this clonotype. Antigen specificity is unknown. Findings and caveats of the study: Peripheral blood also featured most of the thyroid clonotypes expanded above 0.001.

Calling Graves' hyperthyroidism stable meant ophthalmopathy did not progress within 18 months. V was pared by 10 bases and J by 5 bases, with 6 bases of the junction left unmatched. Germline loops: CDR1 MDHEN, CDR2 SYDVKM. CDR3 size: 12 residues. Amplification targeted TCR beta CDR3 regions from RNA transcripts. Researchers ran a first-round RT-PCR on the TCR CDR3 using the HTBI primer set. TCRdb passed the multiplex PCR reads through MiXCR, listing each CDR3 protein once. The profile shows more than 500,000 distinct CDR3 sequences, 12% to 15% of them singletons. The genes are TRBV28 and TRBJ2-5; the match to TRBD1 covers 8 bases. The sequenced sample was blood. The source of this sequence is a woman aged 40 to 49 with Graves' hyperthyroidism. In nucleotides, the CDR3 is TGTGCCACTACGGACAGGGTGGAGACCCAGTACTTC. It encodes CATTDRVETQYF.